What follows are 14 T cell receptor beta chains derived from one specimen sequenced in a study of response to subunit inactivated influenza vaccine. One entry per CDR3 protein, called by TCRdb with MiXCR from the RT-PCR reads. The sample shows approximately 480,000 distinct CDR3 sequences, approximately 9.9% of them seen only once. The starting material was PBMCs from blood, obtained about 40 days after vaccination. The receptor source for this set is a man aged 45 to 65 who received an inactivated influenza vaccine.

The J gene is TRBJ1-2, the V gene TRBV6-2 or TRBV6-3; no definite D call. Trimming shortened V by 7 bases and J by 4 bases, and 13 bases separated the two germline ends. The CDR3 contains 13 residues. Germline V gives CDR1 MNHEY, CDR2 SVGEGT. CDR3 sequence reads: CASTLLARYGYTF. CDR3 sequence (DNA): TGTGCCAGCACCCTACTCGCCCGCTATGGCTACACCTTC.

This clonotype turned up a few times. The chain employs TRBV20-1 and TRBJ2-7, with D perhaps being TRBD1 or TRBD2 (6 bases each). CDR1 DFQATT and CDR2 SNEGSKA come from the germline V gene (reference sequence). This CDR3 spans 14 amino acids. V was cut by 3 bases and J by 2 bases, with 14 bases left in between. The CDR3 spells CSASERGVAYEQYF. The DNA of the CDR3 is TGCAGTGCTAGTGAGAGGGGGGTAGCCTACGAGCAGTACTTC.

Only a few counts were recorded for this clonotype. The chain links TRBV4-1 to TRBJ2-4, with 9 positions matching TRBD1. J lost 0 bases, V lost 2 bases, and 2 bases had no gene match. This CDR3 comprises 16 residues. Germline lookup yields CDR1 MGHRA and CDR2 YSYEKL. CDR3 region: CASSQTGGLAKNIQYF. In DNA form, the CDR3 reads TGCGCCAGCAGCCAAACAGGGGGCCTAGCCAAAAACATTCAGTACTTC.

In this sample, this clonotype is medium-sized. V is TRBV28 and J is TRBJ2-5; D perhaps matches TRBD1 (6 bases). Germline CDR1 reads MDHEN; CDR2 reads SYDVKM. Trimming cost V 3 bases and J 5 bases, with 13 bases left between them. This CDR3 has 14 amino acids. CDR3 in amino acids: CASSFWGPWETQYF. The CDR3 nucleotides read TGTGCCAGCAGTTTTTGGGGGCCCTGGGAGACCCAGTACTTC. Looking up the rest from reference TRBV28 and TRBJ2-5 gives the full variable domain: DVKVTQSSRYLVKRTGEKVFLECVQDMDHENMFWYRQDPGLGLRLIYFSYDVKMKEKGDIPEGYSVSREKKERFSLILESASTNQTSMYLCASSFWGPWETQYFGPGTRLLVL.

The CDR3: CASYNVLGSTDTQYF. CDR3 in DNA: TGTGCCAGTTATAATGTCCTTGGCAGCACAGATACGCAGTATTTT. The gene calls are TRBV6-1 and TRBJ2-3; D is unresolved. The V gene's germline CDR1 is MNHNS and CDR2 SASEGT. The CDR3 sequence is 15 residues long. The V and J ends lost 9 bases and 0 bases respectively, with 16 bases between them.

V is TRBV20-1 and J is TRBJ2-1; D is perhaps TRBD1 or TRBD2 (5 bases each). The germline CDR1 and CDR2 sequences are DFQATT and SNEGSKA (reference sequence). The CDR3 runs to 12 residues. Trimming left V 8 bases short and J 0 bases short, with 8 bases between. The CDR3 nucleotides read TGCAGTACGGGGCCCTCCTACAATGAGCAGTTCTTC. It translates to CSTGPSYNEQFF.

The genes are TRBV10-3 and TRBJ2-7, with D perhaps being TRBD1 or TRBD2 (5 bases each). This CDR3 has 14 amino acids. Germline V gene data show CDR1 as ENHRY and CDR2 as SYGVKD. V was cut by 3 bases and J by 5 bases, with 14 bases left in between. The DNA of the CDR3 is TGTGCCATCAGTGACAGGGCGGGTGGCCACGAGCAGTACTTC. Its protein product is CAISDRAGGHEQYF.

This clonotype was recorded at least ten times. The chain is built from TRBV29-1 and TRBJ2-5, with D maybe TRBD1 (6 bases). Germline values: CDR1 SQVTM, CDR2 ANQGSEA. This CDR3 is 16 amino acids long. V lost 3 bases and J lost 1, with 18 bases in between. The CDR3 loop is CSVEGLMGTIQETQYF. CDR3 DNA: TGCAGCGTTGAGGGGTTGATGGGGACAATCCAAGAGACCCAGTACTTC.

This clonotype was observed at least ten times. This chain links TRBV10-3 with TRBJ2-5; 11 positions match TRBD1. V shed 4 bases and J 10 bases; nucleotides not matched to a gene: 14. Germline V lookup: CDR1 ENHRY, CDR2 SYGVKD. The CDR3 has 16 amino acids. The CDR3 spells CAISAGIGQGASNQYF. The CDR3 nucleotides read TGTGCCATCAGTGCGGGGATCGGACAGGGGGCCAGTAACCAGTACTTC.

Ten or more counts support this clonotype. The V call is TRBV7-2, the J call TRBJ2-1, with D tentatively TRBD1 (6 bases). The germline CDR1 and CDR2 sequences are SGHTA and FQGNSA. V gave up 5 bases and J gave up 5 bases, with 19 bases separating them. This CDR3 has 16 amino acids. The CDR3 spells CASSTWGQTNNNEQFF. In nucleotides, the CDR3 is TGTGCCAGCAGCACCTGGGGGCAGACCAATAACAATGAGCAGTTCTTC.

The V and J genes are TRBV4-1 and TRBJ1-4; no clear D. The V gene lost 4 bases and the J gene lost 6 bases, with 12 bases spanning the gap. The CDR3 contains 14 residues. In germline, CDR1 is MGHRA, CDR2 YSYEKL. CDR3 in amino acids: CASSRGRLDEKLFF. The DNA of the CDR3 is TGCGCCAGCAGCCGTGGGCGGCTGGATGAAAAACTGTTTTTT.

This chain links TRBV4-3 with TRBJ2-2; D is unresolved. The length of the CDR3 is 15 residues. V was shortened by 4 bases and J by 3 bases, with 12 bases between the two germline ends. Germline V gene lookup returns CDR1 LGHNA and CDR2 YSLEER. The CDR3 region has the DNA TGCGCCAGCAGCCCCCCATGGCCCTACACCGGGGAGCTGTTTTTT. This codes for CASSPPWPYTGELFF.

V is TRBV7-2 and J is TRBJ2-2; D is ambiguous. V shed 1 base and J shed 4 bases, with 10 bases lying between them. This CDR3 has 15 amino acids. From germline, CDR1 is SGHTA and CDR2 FQGNSA. CDR3 residues: CASSLVHLSTGELFF. DNA for the CDR3: TGTGCCAGCAGCTTAGTTCACTTATCCACCGGGGAGCTGTTTTTT.

The sample holds a few counts of this clonotype. J is TRBJ1-3 and V is TRBV3-1, with no clear D. V lost 0 bases and J 1 base, leaving 7 bases between the germline ends. The CDR3 covers 15 residues. CDR1 and CDR2 (germline): LGHDT, YNNKEL (reference sequence). The CDR3 reads CASSQDAGSGNTIYF. DNA of the CDR3: TGTGCCAGCAGCCAAGATGCGGGTTCTGGAAACACCATATATTTT.